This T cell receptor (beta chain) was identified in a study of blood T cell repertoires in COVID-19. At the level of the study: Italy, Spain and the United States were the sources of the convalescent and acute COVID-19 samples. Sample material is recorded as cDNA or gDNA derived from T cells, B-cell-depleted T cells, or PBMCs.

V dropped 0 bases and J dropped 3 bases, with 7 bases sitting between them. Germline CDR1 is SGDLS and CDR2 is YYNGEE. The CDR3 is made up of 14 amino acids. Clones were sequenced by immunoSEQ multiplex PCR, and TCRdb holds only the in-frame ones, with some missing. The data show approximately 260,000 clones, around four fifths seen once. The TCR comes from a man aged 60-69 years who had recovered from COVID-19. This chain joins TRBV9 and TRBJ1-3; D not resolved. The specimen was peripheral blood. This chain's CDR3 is CASSVAGVGNTIYF. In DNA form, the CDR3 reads TGTGCCAGCAGCGTAGCGGGAGTTGGAAACACCATATATTTT.